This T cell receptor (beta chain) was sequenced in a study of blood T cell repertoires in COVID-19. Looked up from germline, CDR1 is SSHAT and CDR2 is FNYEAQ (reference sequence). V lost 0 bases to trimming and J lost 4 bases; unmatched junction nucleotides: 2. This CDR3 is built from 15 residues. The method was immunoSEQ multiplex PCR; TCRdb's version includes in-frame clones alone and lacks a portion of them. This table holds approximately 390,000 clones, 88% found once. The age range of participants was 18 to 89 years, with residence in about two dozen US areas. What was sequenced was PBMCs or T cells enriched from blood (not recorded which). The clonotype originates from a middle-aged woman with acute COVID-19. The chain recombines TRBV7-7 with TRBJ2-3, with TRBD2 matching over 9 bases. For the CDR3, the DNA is TGTGCCAGCAGCTTAGCTAGCGGGGGATCAGATACGCAGTATTTT. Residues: CASSLASGGSDTQYF.